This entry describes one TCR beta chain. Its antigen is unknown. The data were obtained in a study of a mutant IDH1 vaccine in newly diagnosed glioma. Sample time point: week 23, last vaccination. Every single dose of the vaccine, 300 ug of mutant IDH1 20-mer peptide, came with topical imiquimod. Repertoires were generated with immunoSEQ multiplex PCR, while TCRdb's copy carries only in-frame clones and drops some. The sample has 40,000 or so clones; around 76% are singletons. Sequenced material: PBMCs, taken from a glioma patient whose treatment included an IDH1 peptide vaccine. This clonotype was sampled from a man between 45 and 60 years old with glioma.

The chain's CDR3 is CASSQGLAGVEQYF. In nucleotides, the CDR3 is TGTGCCAGCAGCCAAGGACTAGCGGGGGTCGAGCAGTACTTC. The chain has TRBV4-2 and TRBJ2-7; 12 bases align to TRBD2. Germline lookup yields CDR1 LGHNA and CDR2 YNFKEQ. The CDR3 length is 14 residues. The ends lost 1 base at V and 6 bases at J; junction bases unmatched: 1.